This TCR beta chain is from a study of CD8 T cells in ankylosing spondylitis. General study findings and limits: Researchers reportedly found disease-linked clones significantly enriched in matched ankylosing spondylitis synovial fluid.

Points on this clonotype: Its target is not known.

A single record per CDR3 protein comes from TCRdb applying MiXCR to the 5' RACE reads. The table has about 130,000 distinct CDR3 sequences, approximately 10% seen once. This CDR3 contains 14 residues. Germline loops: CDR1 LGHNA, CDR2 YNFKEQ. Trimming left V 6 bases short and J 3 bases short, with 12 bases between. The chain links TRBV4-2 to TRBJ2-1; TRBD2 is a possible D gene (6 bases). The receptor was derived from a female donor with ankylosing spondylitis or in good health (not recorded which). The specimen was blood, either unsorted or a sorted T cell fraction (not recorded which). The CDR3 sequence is CASRPGTFYNEQFF. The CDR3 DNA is TGTGCCAGCAGACCTGGGACTTTCTACAATGAGCAGTTCTTC.